This T cell receptor beta chain is drawn from a study of cytomegalovirus exposure and HLA in healthy donors. General study results and limits: Sequencing probably produced one cluster of sequence variants that were highly shared. About 87% or about 30% of the time was how often most TCR beta V segments were productive, according to an earlier analysis. TCR beta sequences reportedly predicted most subjects' HLA-A and HLA-B alleles accurately. According to the study, about 180 TCR beta chains were cytomegalovirus-associated.

This CDR3 comprises 13 residues. V shed 7 bases and J 5 bases; nucleotides not matched to a gene: 6. The germline CDR1 and CDR2 sequences are SQVTM and ANQGSEA. The PCR used 60 Vbeta and 13 Jbeta primers. Here immunoSEQ multiplex PCR was the method, and the copy in TCRdb shows in-frame clones only, minus some. The sample holds 150,000 or so clones, 60% to 80% seen once. In the case of this clone: Its antigen is not identified. The same CDR3 also results from other DNA sequences found in this sample.

The clonotype was recovered from a man aged 30 to 45 in good health and CMV-seropositive. The sequencing sample was made of PBMCs. This chain uses TRBV29-1 with TRBJ2-5; 11 bases agree with TRBD2. CDR3 in amino acids: CSAGTSGWETQYF. For the CDR3, the DNA is TGCAGCGCCGGGACTAGCGGTTGGGAGACCCAGTACTTC.